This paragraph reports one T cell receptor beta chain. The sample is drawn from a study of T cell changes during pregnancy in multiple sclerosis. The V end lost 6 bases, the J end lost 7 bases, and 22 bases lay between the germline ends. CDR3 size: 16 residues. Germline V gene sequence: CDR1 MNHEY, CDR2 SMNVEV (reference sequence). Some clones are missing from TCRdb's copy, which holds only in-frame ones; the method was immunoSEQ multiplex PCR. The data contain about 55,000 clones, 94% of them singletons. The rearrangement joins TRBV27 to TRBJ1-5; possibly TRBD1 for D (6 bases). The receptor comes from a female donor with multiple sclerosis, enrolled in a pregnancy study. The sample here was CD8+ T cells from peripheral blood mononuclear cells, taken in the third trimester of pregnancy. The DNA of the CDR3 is TGTGCCAGCAGCACACAGGGTCGAGAGGGAGACCAGCCCCAGCATTTT. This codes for CASSTQGREGDQPQHF.